These 3 T cell receptor beta chains were all obtained from the same sample, sequenced in a study of T cells in Graves' hyperthyroidism and ophthalmopathy. RNA transcripts provided the source from which TCR beta CDR3 regions were amplified. When the TCR CDR3 underwent first-round RT-PCR, the HTBI primer set was used. TCRdb fed the multiplex PCR reads into MiXCR, producing one record per CDR3 protein. The repertoire has around 490,000 distinct CDR3 sequences, less than 20% of them found once; the top ten carry around 50%. The source material was blood. These receptors all come from a man aged 40-50 years with Graves' ophthalmopathy.

The V call is TRBV6-5, the J call TRBJ2-3; D gene unclear. V was shortened by 3 bases and J by 0 bases, with 10 bases between the two germline ends. This CDR3 has 15 residues. Germline loops: CDR1 MNHEY, CDR2 SVGAGI. The CDR3 is CASSYHGASTDTQYF. Written as DNA, the CDR3 is TGTGCCAGCAGTTATCACGGAGCTAGCACAGATACGCAGTATTTT.

The rearrangement joins TRBV20-1 to TRBJ1-1; D may be TRBD1 (5 bases). Trimming pared 2 bases from V and 5 bases from J, leaving 12 bases between. This CDR3 has 13 amino acids. Germline CDR1 DFQATT, CDR2 SNEGSKA (reference sequence). The CDR3 reads CSARRQGGTEAFF. CDR3 coding DNA: TGCAGTGCTAGAAGGCAGGGTGGGACTGAAGCTTTCTTT.

This clonotype was counted a few times. For the CDR3, the DNA is TGTGCCAGCAGTTTGGGACTAGCTCGTTCTGAGACCCAGTACTTC. This encodes CASSLGLARSETQYF. V gene TRBV27 combines with J gene TRBJ2-5; 9 bases match TRBD2. Germline CDR1 is MNHEY and CDR2 is SMNVEV (reference sequence). This CDR3 has 15 amino acids. J was trimmed by 5 bases and V by 3 bases; bases with no gene match: 7.